What follows is one T cell receptor (beta chain) and its context. The antigen is undetermined. This sample stems from a study of CD4 T cells in relation to SARS-CoV-2 and coronaviruses. Using immunoSEQ multiplex PCR, the repertoire was profiled, and TCRdb retains in-frame clones only, with some absent. The sample has 15,000 to 20,000 clones, 70% to 90% seen once; the top ten hold around 10%. The germline gives CDR1 SGHDT, CDR2 YYEEEE. The trim removed 2 bases at V and 2 bases at J, leaving 5 bases unmatched. The CDR3 loop spans 16 amino acids. Before the COVID-19 pandemic, during about 2011-2019, CD4+ T cells were taken from unexposed donors. CD4+ T cells were isolated from the cells after more than nine days of culture. Testing used SARS-CoV-2 S/N and four cold-coronavirus spikes on unexposed-donor CD4+ T cells, cells permitting.

This sequence originates from a human donor in good health. The chain uses TRBV5-6 and TRBJ1-4; TRBD1 matches 8 bases. Specimen: CD4+ T cells from PBMCs, cultured in vitro. CDR3 sequence: CASSLGQGRTNEKLFF. The CDR3 coding sequence is TGTGCCAGCAGCTTAGGACAGGGACGTACTAATGAAAAACTGTTTTTT. Full variable domain (rest looked up from reference TRBV5-6 and TRBJ1-4): DAGVTQSPTHLIKTRGQQVTLRCSPKSGHDTVSWYQQALGQGPQFIFQYYEEEERQRGNFPDRFSGHQFPNYSSELNVNALLLGDSALYLCASSLGQGRTNEKLFFGSGTQLSVL.